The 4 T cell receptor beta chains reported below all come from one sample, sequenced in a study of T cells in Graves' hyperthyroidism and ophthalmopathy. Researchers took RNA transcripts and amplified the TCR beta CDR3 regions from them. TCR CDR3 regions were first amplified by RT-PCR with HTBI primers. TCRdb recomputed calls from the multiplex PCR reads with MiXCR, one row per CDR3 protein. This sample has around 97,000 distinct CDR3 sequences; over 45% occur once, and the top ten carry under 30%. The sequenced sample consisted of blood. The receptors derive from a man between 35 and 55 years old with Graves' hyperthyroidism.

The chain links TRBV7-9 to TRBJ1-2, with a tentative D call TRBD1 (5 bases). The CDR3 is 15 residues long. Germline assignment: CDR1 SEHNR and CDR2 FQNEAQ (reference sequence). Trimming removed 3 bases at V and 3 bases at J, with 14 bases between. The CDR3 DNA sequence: TGTGCCAGCAGCTTGGGTCAGGGTTACGACTATGGCTACACCTTC. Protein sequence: CASSLGQGYDYGYTF.

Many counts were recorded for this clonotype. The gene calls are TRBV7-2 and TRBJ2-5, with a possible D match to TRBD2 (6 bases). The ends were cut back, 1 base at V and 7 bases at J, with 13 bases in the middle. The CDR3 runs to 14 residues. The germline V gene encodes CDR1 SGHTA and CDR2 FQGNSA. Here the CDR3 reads CASSLGHGGLTQYF. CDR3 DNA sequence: TGTGCCAGCAGCTTAGGTCATGGGGGGTTGACCCAGTACTTC.

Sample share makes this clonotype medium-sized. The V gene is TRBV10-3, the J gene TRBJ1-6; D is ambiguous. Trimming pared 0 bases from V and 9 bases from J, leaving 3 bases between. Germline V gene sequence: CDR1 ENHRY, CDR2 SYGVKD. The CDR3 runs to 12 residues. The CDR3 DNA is TGTGCCATCAGTGAGTCGAGTTCACCCCTCCACTTT. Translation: CAISESSSPLHF.

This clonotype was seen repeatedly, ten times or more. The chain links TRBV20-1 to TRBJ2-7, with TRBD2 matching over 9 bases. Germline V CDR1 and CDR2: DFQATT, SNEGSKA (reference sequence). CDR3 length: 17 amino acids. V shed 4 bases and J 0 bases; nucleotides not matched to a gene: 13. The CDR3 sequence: CSAKGAGGPPSSYEQYF. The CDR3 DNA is TGCAGTGCTAAGGGAGCGGGGGGACCCCCTAGCTCCTACGAGCAGTACTTC.